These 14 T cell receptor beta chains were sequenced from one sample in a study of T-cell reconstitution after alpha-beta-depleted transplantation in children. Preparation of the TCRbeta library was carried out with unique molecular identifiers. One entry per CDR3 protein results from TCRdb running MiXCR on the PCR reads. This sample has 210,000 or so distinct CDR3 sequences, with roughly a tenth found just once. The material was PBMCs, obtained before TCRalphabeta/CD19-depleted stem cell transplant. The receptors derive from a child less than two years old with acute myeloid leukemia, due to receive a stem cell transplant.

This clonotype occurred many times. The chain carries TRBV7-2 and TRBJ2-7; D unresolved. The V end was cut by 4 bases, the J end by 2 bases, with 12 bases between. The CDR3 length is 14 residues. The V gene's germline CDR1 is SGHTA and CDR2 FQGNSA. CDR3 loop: CASSSLSLPYEQYF. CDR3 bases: TGTGCCAGCAGCTCCCTGTCCCTCCCCTACGAGCAGTACTTC.

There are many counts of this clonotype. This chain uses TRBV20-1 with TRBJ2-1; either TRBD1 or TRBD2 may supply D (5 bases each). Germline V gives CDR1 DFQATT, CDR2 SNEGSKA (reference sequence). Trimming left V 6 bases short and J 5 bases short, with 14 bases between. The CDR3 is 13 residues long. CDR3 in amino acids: CSAPRGPDNEQFF. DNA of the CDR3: TGCAGTGCCCCAAGGGGACCTGACAATGAGCAGTTCTTC.

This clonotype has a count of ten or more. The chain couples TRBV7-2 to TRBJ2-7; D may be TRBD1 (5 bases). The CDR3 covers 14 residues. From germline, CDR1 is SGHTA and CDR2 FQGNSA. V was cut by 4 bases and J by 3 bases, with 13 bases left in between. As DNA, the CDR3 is TGTGCCAGCAGCTCTCCCGACAGTAGCTACGAGCAGTACTTC. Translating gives CASSSPDSSYEQYF.

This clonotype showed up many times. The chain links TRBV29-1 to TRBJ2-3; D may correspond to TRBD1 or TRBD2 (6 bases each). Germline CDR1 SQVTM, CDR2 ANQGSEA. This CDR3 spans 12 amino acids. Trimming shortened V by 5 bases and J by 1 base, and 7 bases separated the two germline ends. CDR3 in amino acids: CSVRGGTDTQYF. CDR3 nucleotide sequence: TGCAGCGTTAGGGGGGGCACAGATACGCAGTATTTT.

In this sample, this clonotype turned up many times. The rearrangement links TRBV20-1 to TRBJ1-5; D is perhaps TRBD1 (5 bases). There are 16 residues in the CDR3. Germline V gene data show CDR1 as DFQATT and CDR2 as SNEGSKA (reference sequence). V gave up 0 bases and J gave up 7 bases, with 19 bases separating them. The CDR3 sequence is CSARENRGGVGQPQHF. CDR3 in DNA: TGCAGTGCTAGAGAGAATCGGGGAGGGGTGGGCCAGCCCCAGCATTTT.

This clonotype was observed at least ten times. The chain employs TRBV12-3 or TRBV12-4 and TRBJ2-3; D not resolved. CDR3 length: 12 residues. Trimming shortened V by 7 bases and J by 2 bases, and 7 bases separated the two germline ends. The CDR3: CASKGFTDTQYF. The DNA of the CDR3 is TGTGCCAGCAAAGGGTTCACAGATACGCAGTATTTT.

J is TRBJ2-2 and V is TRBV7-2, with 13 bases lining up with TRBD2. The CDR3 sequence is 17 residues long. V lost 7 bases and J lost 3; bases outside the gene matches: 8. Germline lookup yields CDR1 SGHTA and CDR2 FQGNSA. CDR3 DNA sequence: TGTGCCAGCACCCTAACTAGCGGGAGGGTGGACACCGGGGAGCTGTTTTTT. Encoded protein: CASTLTSGRVDTGELFF.

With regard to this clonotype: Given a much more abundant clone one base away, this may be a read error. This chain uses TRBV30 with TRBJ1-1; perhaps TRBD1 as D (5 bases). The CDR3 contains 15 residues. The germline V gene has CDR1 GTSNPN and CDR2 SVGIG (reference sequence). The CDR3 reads CAGSLIRQPKKAAFF. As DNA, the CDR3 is TGTGCCGGGAGTTTAATTCGACAGCCGAAAAAGGCAGCTTTCTTT.

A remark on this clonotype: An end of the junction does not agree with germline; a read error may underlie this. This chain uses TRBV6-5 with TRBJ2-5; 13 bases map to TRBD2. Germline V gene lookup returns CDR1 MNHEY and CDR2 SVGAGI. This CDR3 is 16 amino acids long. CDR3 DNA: TGTGCCAGCAGTTACTACGGGACTAGCGGGAAAGAGACCCAGCACTTC. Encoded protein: CASSYYGTSGKETQHF.

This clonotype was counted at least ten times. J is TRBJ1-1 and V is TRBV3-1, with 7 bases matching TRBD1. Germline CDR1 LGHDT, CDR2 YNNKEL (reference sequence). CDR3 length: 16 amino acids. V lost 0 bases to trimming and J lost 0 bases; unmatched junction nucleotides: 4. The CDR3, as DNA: TGTGCCAGCAGCCAAGACATGGGACAGTTGAACACTGAAGCTTTCTTT. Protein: CASSQDMGQLNTEAFF.

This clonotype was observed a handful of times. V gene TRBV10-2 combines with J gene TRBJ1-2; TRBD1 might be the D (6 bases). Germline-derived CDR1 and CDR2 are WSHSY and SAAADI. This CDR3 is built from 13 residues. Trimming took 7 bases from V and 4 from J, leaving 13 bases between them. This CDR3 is CASKGGGGYGYTF. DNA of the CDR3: TGCGCCAGCAAGGGGGGGGGCGGCTATGGCTACACCTTC.

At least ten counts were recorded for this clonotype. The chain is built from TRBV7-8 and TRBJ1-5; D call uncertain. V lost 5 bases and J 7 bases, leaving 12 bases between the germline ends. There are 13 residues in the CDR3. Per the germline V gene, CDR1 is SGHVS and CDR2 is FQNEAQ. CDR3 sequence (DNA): TGTGCCAGCAGCCCTGAAGTGGGGCAGCCCCAGCATTTT. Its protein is CASSPEVGQPQHF. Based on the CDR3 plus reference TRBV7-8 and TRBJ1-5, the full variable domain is GAGVSQSPRYKVAKRGQDVALRCDPISGHVSLFWYQQALGQGPEFLTYFQNEAQLDKSGLPSDRFFAERPEGSVSTLKIQRTQQEDSAVYLCASSPEVGQPQHFGDGTRLSIL.

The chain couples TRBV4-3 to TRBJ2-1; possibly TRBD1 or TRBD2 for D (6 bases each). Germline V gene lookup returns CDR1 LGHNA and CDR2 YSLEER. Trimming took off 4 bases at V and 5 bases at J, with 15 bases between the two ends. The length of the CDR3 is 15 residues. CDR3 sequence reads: CASSPRGLQNNEQFF. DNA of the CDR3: TGCGCCAGCAGCCCCAGGGGACTCCAAAACAATGAGCAGTTCTTC.

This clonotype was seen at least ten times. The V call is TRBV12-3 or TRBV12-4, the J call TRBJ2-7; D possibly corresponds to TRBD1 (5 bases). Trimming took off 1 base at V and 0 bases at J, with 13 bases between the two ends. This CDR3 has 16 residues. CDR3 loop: CASSLEFWGPSYEQYF. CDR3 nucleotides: TGTGCCAGCAGTTTAGAGTTTTGGGGCCCCTCCTACGAGCAGTACTTC.